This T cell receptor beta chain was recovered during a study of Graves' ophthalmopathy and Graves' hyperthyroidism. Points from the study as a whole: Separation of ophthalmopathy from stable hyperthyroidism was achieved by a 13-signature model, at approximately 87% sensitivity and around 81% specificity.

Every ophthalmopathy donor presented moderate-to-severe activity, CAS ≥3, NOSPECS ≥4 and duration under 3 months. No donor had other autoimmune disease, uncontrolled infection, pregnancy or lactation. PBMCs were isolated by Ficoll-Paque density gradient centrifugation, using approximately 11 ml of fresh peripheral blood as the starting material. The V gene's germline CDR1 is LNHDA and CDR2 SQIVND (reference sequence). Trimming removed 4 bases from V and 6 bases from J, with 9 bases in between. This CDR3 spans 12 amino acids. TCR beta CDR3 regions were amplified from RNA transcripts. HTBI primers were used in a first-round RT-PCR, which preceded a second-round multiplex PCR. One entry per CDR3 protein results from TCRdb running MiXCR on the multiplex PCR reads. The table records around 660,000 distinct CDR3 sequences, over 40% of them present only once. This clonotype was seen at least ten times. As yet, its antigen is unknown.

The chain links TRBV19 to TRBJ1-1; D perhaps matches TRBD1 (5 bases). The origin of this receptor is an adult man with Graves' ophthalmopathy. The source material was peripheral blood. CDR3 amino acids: CASSKDKAEAFF. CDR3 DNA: TGTGCCAGTAGTAAGGACAAAGCTGAAGCTTTCTTT.